This T cell receptor beta chain was sequenced in a study of T cell responses to AZD1222 COVID-19 vaccine. Regarding the study as a whole: Variant regions that are unmutated are reportedly the target of nearly half of spike-specific TCRs. Recipients of two AZD1222 doses showed rising Spike-specific TCR breadth and depth. Mapped onto spike, vaccine-associated CD4 TCRs spanned it and were dominant at 160-218 and 743-854. Repertoire sampling happened only post peak T cell response.

Points on this clone: Its antigen is undetermined.

Germline V gene data show CDR1 as MNHEY and CDR2 as SVGAGI. This CDR3 region has 13 residues. The V end was cut by 6 bases, the J end by 2 bases, with 10 bases between. Assay used: immunoSEQ multiplex PCR; TCRdb lists only in-frame clones, some missing. The table lists around 140,000 clones, 90% of them singletons. This TCR came from an adult in good health. Here the sequenced sample was peripheral blood, taken on day 0 of AZD1222 vaccination. The rearrangement joins TRBV6-5 to TRBJ1-1; D is unclear. The CDR3 region is CASRKKDNTEAFF. CDR3 DNA sequence: TGTGCCAGCAGGAAAAAGGATAACACTGAAGCTTTCTTT.